These 16 T cell receptor beta chains share one sample of origin, sequenced in a study of T cells in Graves' hyperthyroidism and ophthalmopathy. The source material, RNA transcripts, was used to amplify TCR beta CDR3 regions. The HTBI set primed first-round TCR CDR3 RT-PCR. Using its own MiXCR run on the multiplex PCR reads, TCRdb lists one record per CDR3 protein. The table includes more than 500,000 distinct CDR3 sequences, about 16% detected once. Sequenced input: blood. The receptors come from a woman in her twenties or thirties with Graves' ophthalmopathy.

This clonotype has ten or more counts. The chain links TRBV30 to TRBJ2-1; 8 bases align to TRBD2. V trimming: 1 base; J trimming: 9 bases; junction bases outside the gene matches: 11. CDR3 size: 15 residues. CDR1 GTSNPN and CDR2 SVGIG come from the germline V gene (reference sequence). In DNA form, the CDR3 reads TGTGCCTGGAGTGCGGGTCCGGGACTAGAGGGTGAGCAGTTCTTC. It yields the protein CAWSAGPGLEGEQFF.

This chain links TRBV28 with TRBJ2-5; a possible D gene is TRBD2 (5 bases). CDR3 length equals 11 residues. Germline V gives CDR1 MDHEN, CDR2 SYDVKM. Trimming pared 7 bases from V and 5 bases from J, leaving 8 bases between. CDR3 DNA sequence: TGTGCCAGCAATGAGGGTGAGACCCAGTACTTC. This translates into CASNEGETQYF.

This clonotype has a count of ten or more. The chain has TRBV30 and TRBJ1-1; D remains unclear. Between the trimmed V and J ends, which lost 5 bases and 1 base, there was a span of 17 bases. The CDR3 loop spans 15 amino acids. Germline V gene sequence: CDR1 GTSNPN, CDR2 SVGIG (reference sequence). CDR3 bases: TGTGCCTGGCGTACTTCTCAGAAAAGGAACACTGAAGCTTTCTTT. This codes for CAWRTSQKRNTEAFF.

This clonotype has just a few counts. The chain is built from TRBV11-2 and TRBJ2-7; the D gene is possibly TRBD2 (6 bases). CDR1 is SGHAT, CDR2 FQNNGV, per germline. The CDR3 sequence is 16 residues long. The V end lost 5 bases, the J end lost 1 base, and 18 bases lay between the germline ends. The CDR3 reads CASSLGSGTVSYEQYF. CDR3 sequence (DNA): TGTGCCAGCAGCCTGGGGTCCGGGACTGTATCCTACGAGCAGTACTTC.

This clonotype was seen only a few times. DNA for the CDR3: TGTGCCAGCTCACCACGGATTGCTCCGAGCTCCTACAATGAGCAGTTCTTC. It codes for CASSPRIAPSSYNEQFF. The V call is TRBV18, the J call TRBJ2-1; D ambiguous. Between the trimmed V and J ends, which lost 1 base and 0 bases, there was a span of 13 bases. The CDR3 sequence is 17 residues long. Germline values: CDR1 KGHSH, CDR2 LQKENI.

There are many counts of this clonotype. The chain combines TRBV2 with TRBJ1-1, with 10 bases identical to TRBD1. With V trimmed by 4 bases and J by 11 bases, 13 bases remained unmatched. The CDR3 runs to 15 residues. Germline loops: CDR1 SNHLY, CDR2 FYNNEI. Written as DNA, the CDR3 is TGTGCCAGCAGTGCGACAGGGGGCTTCATTCACAGGGCTTTCTTT. Translating gives CASSATGGFIHRAFF.

This clonotype occurred many times. This rearrangement joins TRBV6-2 or TRBV6-3 to TRBJ2-1; 11 positions agree with TRBD2. In germline, CDR1 is MNHEY, CDR2 SVGEGT. This CDR3 has 15 amino acids. With 6 bases clipped from V and 6 bases from J, the junction kept 7 bases outside the gene matches. The CDR3 sequence: CASSPLLAGVNEQFF. The DNA of the CDR3 is TGTGCCAGCAGCCCCTTACTAGCGGGGGTCAATGAGCAGTTCTTC.

J is TRBJ2-1 and V is TRBV6-2 or TRBV6-3; D uncertain. Germline V lookup: CDR1 MNHEY, CDR2 SVGEGT. V dropped 7 bases and J dropped 0 bases, with 10 bases sitting between them. The CDR3 is 14 amino acids. CDR3 residues: CASIEDASYNEQFF. CDR3 DNA sequence: TGTGCCAGCATAGAGGACGCCTCCTACAATGAGCAGTTCTTC.

In this sample, this clonotype turned up a few times. The rearrangement uses TRBV3-1 and TRBJ2-6; D may be TRBD2 (6 bases). CDR1 and CDR2 (germline): LGHDT, YNNKEL (reference sequence). This CDR3 region has 17 residues. The germline V and J ends were trimmed by 3 bases and 1 base, with 13 bases remaining between them. CDR3 DNA: TGTGCCAGCAGCCACGCCTCCGGGACTTCTGGGGCCAACGTCCTGACTTTC. Encoded protein: CASSHASGTSGANVLTF. Filled out from reference TRBV3-1 and TRBJ2-6, the complete variable domain reads DTAVSQTPKYLVTQMGNDKSIKCEQNLGHDTMYWYKQDSKKFLKIMFSYNNKELIINETVPNRFSPKSPDKAHLNLHINSLELGDSAVYFCASSHASGTSGANVLTFGAGSRLTVL.

In its sample, this clonotype was seen many times. The chain's CDR3 is CSARQGGGYEQYF. CDR3 sequence (DNA): TGCAGTGCTAGACAGGGGGGCGGGTACGAGCAGTACTTC. This chain joins TRBV20-1 and TRBJ2-7, with D possibly TRBD1 on 7 matching bases. Trimming took 2 bases from V and 4 from J, leaving 12 bases between them. Germline loops: CDR1 DFQATT, CDR2 SNEGSKA (reference sequence). This CDR3 contains 13 residues.

The chain joins TRBV5-6 to TRBJ2-7, with TRBD2 matching over 9 bases. After removal of 3 bases from V and 7 bases from J, the junction contained 14 bases not matched to a gene. The CDR3 extends over 16 amino acids. The germline V gene encodes CDR1 SGHDT and CDR2 YYEEEE. The CDR3 DNA reads TGTGCCAGCAGCTCGGTACTAGCGGGTGGGCGCTTAGAGCAGTACTTC. It yields the protein CASSSVLAGGRLEQYF.

The rearrangement joins TRBV12-5 to TRBJ2-5, with D perhaps TRBD2 (7 bases). V was cut by 5 bases and J by 5 bases, with 33 bases left in between. Germline CDR1 is LGHNT and CDR2 is FRNRAP. This CDR3 comprises 20 residues. The CDR3 DNA follows: TGTGCTAGTGGTCCCCCCCTGGGGGGGGGCCACGTGGGCAATCTGGAGACCCAGTACTTC. Protein sequence: CASGPPLGGGHVGNLETQYF.

There are a few counts of this clonotype. As DNA, the CDR3 is TGTGCCAGCAGCCAAGATACGGGATGGGGGAGAGGGAGGATAACGAACACCGGGGAGCTGTTTTTT. It specifies CASSQDTGWGRGRITNTGELFF. The gene calls are TRBV14 and TRBJ2-2; TRBD2 is a possible D gene (6 bases). This CDR3 spans 22 amino acids. Trimming pared 0 bases from V and 0 bases from J, leaving 26 bases between. Germline CDR1 is SGHDN and CDR2 is FVKESK. Full variable domain (remainder filled in from reference TRBV14 and TRBJ2-2): EAGVTQFPSHSVIEKGQTVTLRCDPISGHDNLYWYRRVMGKEIKFLLHFVKESKQDESGMPNNRFLAERTGGTYSTLKVQPAELEDSGVYFCASSQDTGWGRGRITNTGELFFGEGSRLTVL.

This clonotype occurred many times. J is TRBJ2-7 and V is TRBV7-9; D gene ambiguous. The V and J ends lost 5 bases and 5 bases respectively, with 16 bases between them. Germline V gene sequence: CDR1 SEHNR, CDR2 FQNEAQ (reference sequence). This CDR3 contains 14 residues. The CDR3 nucleotides read TGTGCCAGCAGCCGTGGTCGACTCGGAAACGAGCAGTACTTC. Its translation is CASSRGRLGNEQYF.

The J gene is TRBJ2-3, the V gene TRBV9; the match to TRBD2 covers 7 bases. Trimming removed 7 bases from V and 0 bases from J; junction bases left unmatched: 8. Germline V gene lookup returns CDR1 SGDLS and CDR2 YYNGEE. This CDR3 is 15 amino acids long. CDR3 sequence reads: CASGPGTTSTDTQYF. Written as DNA, the CDR3 is TGTGCCAGCGGACCCGGGACTACTAGCACAGATACGCAGTATTTT.

This rearrangement joins TRBV27 to TRBJ2-1; D is unclear. CDR1 is MNHEY and CDR2 is SMNVEV in the germline V gene (reference sequence). The V end was cut by 7 bases, the J end by 6 bases, with 10 bases between. The CDR3 runs 12 residues. The CDR3 protein is CASNRPPNEQFF. DNA of the CDR3: TGTGCCAGCAACCGCCCGCCCAATGAGCAGTTCTTC.